The clone carrying this T cell receptor (beta chain) was recorded only once. Antigen: not known. The sample is drawn from a study of Ad26.COV2.S vaccination and SARS-CoV-2 variants. On the study more broadly: A COV1001 Ad26.COV2.S trial-arm participant provided the sample. Each vaccinee took Ad26.COV2.S intramuscularly, once or twice 56 days apart. Whole-study results and caveats: Vaccine and placebo recipients had comparable breadth of non-spike TCRs. A substantial breadth of spike-specific CD8+ and CD4+ T cell responses after vaccination has been reported.

The treatment: some 20 received Ad26.COV2.S at low or high dose, single or two shots; several received placebo; per-sample allocation not given. Specimen acquisition occurred on day 63 following the initial vaccine or placebo injection. Libraries were prepared by immunoSEQ multiplex PCR; TCRdb keeps only in-frame clonotypes and omits some of them. The sample yields about 380,000 clones, 80% to 90% seen once. The clonotype comes from a person aged 18 to 65 who received the Ad26.COV2.S COVID-19 vaccine or a placebo. This sample comprised peripheral blood, obtained in a trial of Ad26.COV2.S vaccine versus placebo.

CDR3 sequence reads: CASSSAALTDTQYF. The CDR3 nucleotides are TGTGCCAGCAGTTCTGCGGCCCTCACAGATACGCAGTATTTT. The chain recombines TRBV27 with TRBJ2-3; D remains unclear. Per the germline V gene, CDR1 is MNHEY and CDR2 is SMNVEV (reference sequence). V was cut by 4 bases and J by 2 bases, with 10 bases left in between. This CDR3 region has 14 residues.